This TCR beta chain was sequenced during a study of CD8 T cells in ankylosing spondylitis. Study results and caveats: Ankylosing spondylitis blood seemed to carry a telltale TCR beta motif made of about 8 highly homologous variants.

By quantitative 5'-RACE with molecular barcodes, the TCR beta libraries were made. TCRdb itself ran the 5' RACE reads through MiXCR, one entry per CDR3 protein. The sample has about 440,000 distinct CDR3 sequences, about a sixth seen once. The ends lost 5 bases at V and 4 bases at J; junction bases unmatched: 5. The CDR3 spans 17 residues. The V gene's germline CDR1 is MDHEN and CDR2 SYDVKM. About this clonotype: Its antigen is not identified.

This chain uses TRBV28 with TRBJ2-6; TRBD2 aligns across 13 bases. This sequence was found in a male donor with ankylosing spondylitis. Sequenced: blood, either unsorted or a sorted T cell fraction (not recorded which). Here the CDR3 DNA reads TGTGCCAGCAGTGGACTAGCGGGAGTGTGGGGGGCCAACGTCCTGACTTTC. It yields the protein CASSGLAGVWGANVLTF. Drawing the rest from reference TRBV28 and TRBJ2-6, the complete variable domain is DVKVTQSSRYLVKRTGEKVFLECVQDMDHENMFWYRQDPGLGLRLIYFSYDVKMKEKGDIPEGYSVSREKKERFSLILESASTNQTSMYLCASSGLAGVWGANVLTFGAGSRLTVL.